Below, one TCR beta chain is given with its context. A junction boundary mismatches the germline segment, possibly from a read error. Germline lookup yields CDR1 SGHAT and CDR2 FQNNGV. The CDR3 totals 14 residues. No cell sorting was done before RNA was extracted from the tissue. These data are taken from a study of tumor and adjacent non-tumor tissue in lung cancer. The library came from three nested PCR rounds adapted from ARM-PCR protocols. TCRdb independently ran MiXCR on the multiplex PCR reads; one entry per CDR3 protein. The sample records 60,000 to 95,000 distinct CDR3 sequences, 77% being singletons.

The chain is built from TRBV11-2 and TRBJ2-7, with 9 nucleotides matching TRBD2. This TCR was recovered from a woman between 45 and 60 years old with non-small cell lung cancer. Sequenced sample: lung tumor tissue. The chain's CDR3 is CASRPSGTNYEHYF. DNA of the CDR3: TGTGCCAGCAGACCTAGCGGGACCAACTACGAGCATTACTTC.